This TCR beta chain was identified during a study of response to subunit inactivated influenza vaccine. Whole-study findings and limits: Authors proposed each seasonal influenza vaccination draws in few new T cells.

TCRdb processed the RT-PCR reads anew with MiXCR; each CDR3 protein has one entry. The sample lists 300,000 to 350,000 distinct CDR3 sequences, around a fifth seen once, with roughly a tenth in the top ten. Concerning this clonotype: Its matching antigen is unknown.

The CDR3 sequence is 15 residues long. The V gene's germline CDR1 is LGHNT and CDR2 FRNRAP. The germline V and J ends were trimmed by 6 bases and 7 bases, with 21 bases remaining between them. This clonotype originated in a man between 50 and 69 years old who received an inactivated influenza vaccine. The chain has TRBV12-5 and TRBJ2-5; maybe TRBD1 (6 bases). Specimen: PBMCs from blood, collected around 22 months after vaccination. CDR3 sequence: CASGPGVATKVTQYF. For the CDR3, the DNA is TGTGCTAGTGGCCCAGGGGTAGCTACTAAGGTGACCCAGTACTTC.